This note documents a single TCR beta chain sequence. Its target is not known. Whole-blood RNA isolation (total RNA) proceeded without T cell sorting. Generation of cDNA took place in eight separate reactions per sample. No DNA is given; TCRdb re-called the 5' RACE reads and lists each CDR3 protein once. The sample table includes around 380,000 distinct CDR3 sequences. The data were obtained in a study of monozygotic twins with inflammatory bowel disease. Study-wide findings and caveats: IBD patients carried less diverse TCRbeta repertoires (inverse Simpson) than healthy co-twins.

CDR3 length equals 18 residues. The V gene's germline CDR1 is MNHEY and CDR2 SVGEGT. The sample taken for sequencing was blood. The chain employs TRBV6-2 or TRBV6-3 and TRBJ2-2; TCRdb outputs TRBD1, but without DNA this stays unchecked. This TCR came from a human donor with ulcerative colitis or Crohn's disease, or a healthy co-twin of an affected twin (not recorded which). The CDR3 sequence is CASSYSWDILPNTGELFF.